This TCR beta chain was documented in a study of T cell responses to AZD1222 COVID-19 vaccine. Findings of the study overall: Reportedly, nearly half of unique spike TCRs recognized epitopes outside B.1.351/B.1.1.7 mutations. Increased Spike-specific TCR breadth and depth were observed after two AZD1222 doses.

V dropped 6 bases and J dropped 10 bases, with 15 bases sitting between them. In germline, CDR1 is MNHEY, CDR2 SVGAGI. The CDR3 runs 12 residues. Of note for this clone: Antigen: not known.

Measured with immunoSEQ multiplex PCR; TCRdb has only the in-frame clones, and not every one. The sample consists of over 110,000 clones, roughly 90% of them appearing once. The sequence derives from an adult who received the AZD1222 COVID-19 vaccine. Specimen: peripheral blood, collected 28 days after the second AZD1222 dose. The gene calls are TRBV6-5 and TRBJ1-1, with D possibly being TRBD1 (6 bases). The CDR3 sequence: CASSVGQRRAFF. CDR3 in DNA: TGTGCCAGCAGCGTGGGACAACGTCGAGCTTTCTTT.